This T cell receptor beta chain was recovered during a study of CD8+ T cells in alopecia areata. RNA extraction and reverse transcription yielded cDNA as sequencing template. TCRdb's table, derived via immunoSEQ multiplex PCR, lists solely in-frame clones and lacks some. The table has over 150,000 clones, roughly 60% seen once. CDR3 length equals 14 residues. Germline lookup yields CDR1 MGHDK and CDR2 SYGVNS. V lost 5 bases, J lost 7 bases, and 12 bases lay in between. The J gene is TRBJ1-6, the V gene TRBV25-1; D remains ambiguous. The sample was CD4+ T cells sorted from blood, taken at week 0. This TCR was recovered from a human donor with alopecia areata. CDR3 sequence: CASSRETKNSPLHF. The CDR3 DNA follows: TGTGCCAGCAGTCGGGAGACAAAAAATTCACCCCTCCACTTT.